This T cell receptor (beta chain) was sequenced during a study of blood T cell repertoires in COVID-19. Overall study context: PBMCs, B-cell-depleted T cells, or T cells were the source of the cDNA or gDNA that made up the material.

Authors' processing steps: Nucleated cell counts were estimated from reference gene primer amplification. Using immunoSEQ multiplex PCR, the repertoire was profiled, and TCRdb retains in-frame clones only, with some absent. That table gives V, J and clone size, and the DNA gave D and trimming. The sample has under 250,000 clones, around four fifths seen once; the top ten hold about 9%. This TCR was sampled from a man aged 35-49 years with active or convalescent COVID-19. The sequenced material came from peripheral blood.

DNA for the CDR3: TGTGCCTGGAGTCGCGGGAGTTCCTACGAGCAGTACTTC. Translated, it gives CAWSRGSSYEQYF. The V call is TRBV30, the J call TRBJ2-7, with TRBD2 identical over 7 bases. V was pared by 2 bases and J by 1 base, with 2 bases of the junction left unmatched. The CDR3 has 13 amino acids. The germline CDR1 and CDR2 sequences are GTSNPN and SVGIG (reference sequence).